The entry below gives a single T cell receptor beta chain sequence along with its context. Its target is unknown. The sequence runs out 3 residues before the end of the CDR3; the remainder is reconstructed from the germline J gene. CVID meant reduced serum IgG, IgA and/or IgM plus specific antibody deficiency. Caucasian heritage predominated among both patients and controls. Only in-frame clones appear in the TCRdb table, and some are missing; sequencing was by immunoSEQ multiplex PCR. Its clone listing holds about 15,000 clones. The CDR3 runs 15 residues. In germline, CDR1 is DFQATT, CDR2 SNEGSKA (reference sequence). V shed 6 bases, J shed 6 bases, and the junction held 14 bases outside the gene matches. This record comes from a study of T cell clonality in common variable immunodeficiency. Overall study results and limits: Patient heterogeneity in the CVID cohort limited correlations between repertoire features and clinical complications. Common variable immunodeficiency TCR beta sequences reportedly had fewer deletions and N-nucleotide insertions.

This sequence joins TRBV20-1 and TRBJ2-3, with TRBD2 identical over 8 bases. The TCR originated in a human donor with common variable immunodeficiency. Sequenced material: peripheral blood mononuclear cells. The covered CDR3 bases are TGCAGTGCCTTTACTAGCGGCATCCGCGGGGATACG. As protein: CSAFTSGIRGDT. The full CDR3 sequence reads CSAFTSGIRGDTQYF.